The T cell receptor (beta chain) under discussion was sequenced for a study of CD8+CD57+ T cells in acquired aplastic anemia. On the study more broadly: An average of roughly 3 ug of DNA was obtained from sorted CD4+ and CD8+ cells.

Overall study findings and caveats: Some 29 CD8+ CDR3 sequences were shared between patients and controls.

Investigators profiled TCR beta VDJ and CDR3 from genomic DNA template. Using its own MiXCR run on the reads, TCRdb lists one record per CDR3 protein. The profile shows 160,000 or so distinct CDR3 sequences, roughly 43% of them singletons. CDR1 is SGHAT, CDR2 FQDESV, per germline (reference sequence). After removal of 2 bases from V and 0 bases from J, the junction contained 3 bases not matched to a gene. This CDR3 contains 15 residues. Comment on this clonotype: Its specificity is not known.

An expansion of CD8+CD57+ cells by flow cytometry had been shown in patients chosen for sequencing. In all patients, the disease was severe acquired aplastic anemia. Patients had undergone no therapy by the time their blood was sampled. V usage is TRBV11-1 and J usage is TRBJ2-7, with TRBD2 matching 8 bases. Source material: sorted CD4+, CD8+, or CD8+CD57+ T cells (not recorded which) from PBMCs. This sequence originates from a human donor with aplastic anemia. The CDR3 loop reads CASSLSGGASYEQYF. Written as DNA, the CDR3 is TGTGCCAGCAGCTTATCGGGGGGGGCCTCCTACGAGCAGTACTTC.